This T cell receptor (beta chain) was retrieved from a study of blood T cell repertoires in COVID-19. Study as a whole: T cells, B-cell-depleted T cells, or PBMCs provided the cDNA or gDNA that served as material.

Participants' reported clinical history set cohort assignment. Original data processing: Cell counts per sample came from amplifying reference gene primers. Some clones are missing from TCRdb's copy, which holds only in-frame ones; the method was immunoSEQ multiplex PCR. V and J calls and clone size are as listed in that table; D and trimming were resolved from the DNA. Among 350,000 to 450,000 clones listed, 85% to 90% were seen once. The sample consisted of PBMCs or T cells enriched from blood (not recorded which). This clonotype was sampled from a man aged 25-45 years who had recovered from COVID-19.

The CDR3 sequence: CASSSQTTGTGSYEQYF. The CDR3, as DNA: TGTGCCAGCAGCTCCCAAACGACCGGGACAGGCTCCTACGAGCAGTACTTC. V usage is TRBV7-9 and J usage is TRBJ2-7; TRBD1 matches at 8 bases. Germline-derived CDR1 and CDR2 are SEHNR and FQNEAQ (reference sequence). The CDR3 has 17 amino acids. V shed 4 bases and J 0 bases; nucleotides not matched to a gene: 11. Full variable domain (outside the CDR3, taken from reference TRBV7-9 and TRBJ2-7): DTGVSQNPRHKITKRGQNVTFRCDPISEHNRLYWYRQTLGQGPEFLTYFQNEAQLEKSRLLSDRFSAERPKGSFSTLEIQRTEQGDSAMYLCASSSQTTGTGSYEQYFGPGTRLTVT.